The present T cell receptor (beta chain) was sequenced within a study of blood T cell repertoires in COVID-19. For the study at large: There were acute and convalescent COVID-19 samples, and they came from the United States, Italy and Spain. The analysed material was cDNA or gDNA that came from T cells, B-cell-depleted T cells, or PBMCs.

Germline V gene data show CDR1 as MDHEN and CDR2 as SYDVKM. This CDR3 region has 14 residues. Unmatched junction bases numbered 3, after V lost 2 bases and J lost 3 bases. TCRdb's copy holds only in-frame clones and misses some; the assay was immunoSEQ multiplex PCR. The repertoire holds 200,000 or so clones, with over 75% as singletons. The specimen was peripheral blood. This TCR was sampled from a human donor in a cohort sampled during active COVID-19. The V call is TRBV28, the J call TRBJ2-7; 8 bases are shared with TRBD2. DNA of the CDR3: TGTGCCAGCAGTTTAGGACTAGCCGACTACGAGCAGTACTTC. This sequence encodes CASSLGLADYEQYF.